Following are 20 T cell receptor beta chains from one sample sequenced in a study of beta chain features in type 1 diabetes. Of the isolated RNA, all was reverse transcribed, and so the sequenced material was expressed TCRB transcripts. TCRdb keeps only in-frame clones here, not all; method: immunoSEQ multiplex PCR. The table lists around 650,000 clones, around 12% of them singletons. Their recognized antigens are unknown. Study-level results: Moderately but significantly shorter TCRB CDR3s were found in Type 1 diabetes patients in all four CD4+ subsets.

Sequencing input: naive CD4+ T cells from blood. The receptors come from a man aged 30 to 39 with type 1 diabetes.

The rearrangement uses TRBV25-1 and TRBJ1-3; D uncertain. Germline lookup yields CDR1 MGHDK and CDR2 SYGVNS. Trimming removed 5 bases from V and 1 base from J, with 3 bases in between. The CDR3 loop spans 12 amino acids. CDR3 DNA sequence: TGTGCCAGCAGTCAATCTGGAAACACCATATATTTT. Its translation: CASSQSGNTIYF.

The rearrangement uses TRBV6-5 and TRBJ1-5; D gene ambiguous. The CDR3 extends over 11 amino acids. Trimming pared 5 bases from V and 4 bases from J, leaving 3 bases between. In germline, CDR1 is MNHEY, CDR2 SVGAGI. CDR3 DNA sequence: TGTGCCAGCAGTCAGAATCAGCCCCAGCATTTT. Translation gives CASSQNQPQHF.

The V and J genes are TRBV5-4 and TRBJ2-2; maybe TRBD1 (6 bases). Germline assignment: CDR1 SGHNT and CDR2 YYREEE (reference sequence). The ends were cut back, 2 bases at V and 7 bases at J, with 18 bases in the middle. The CDR3 has 16 amino acids. This chain's CDR3 is CASSLYAAGVGGELFF. DNA of the CDR3: TGTGCCAGCAGCTTATACGCGGCAGGGGTTGGCGGGGAGCTGTTTTTT. The variable domain in full, completed from reference TRBV5-4 and TRBJ2-2, reads ETGVTQSPTHLIKTRGQQVTLRCSSQSGHNTVSWYQQALGQGPQFIFQYYREEENGRGNFPPRFSGLQFPNYSSELNVNALELDDSALYLCASSLYAAGVGGELFFGEGSRLTVL.

The sample holds a few counts of this clone. This chain uses TRBV4-3 with TRBJ1-2, with D unclear. The CDR3 runs 15 residues. Germline CDR1 reads LGHNA; CDR2 reads YSLEER. Trimming stripped 0 bases from V and 2 bases from J, with 10 bases between. CDR3 bases: TGCGCCAGCAGCCAAGAAGAGGGAGTAAACTATGGCTACACCTTC. Amino acids: CASSQEEGVNYGYTF.

This clone was counted only a few times. Other DNA sequences in this sample translate to the same CDR3. This sequence joins TRBV5-1 and TRBJ2-3; no reliable D call. This CDR3 is 14 amino acids long. V lost 0 bases and J 2 bases, leaving 7 bases between the germline ends. In germline, CDR1 is SGHRS, CDR2 YFSETQ. The CDR3 DNA reads as TGCGCCAGCAGCTTGGCCCAAAACACAGATACGCAGTATTTT. Amino acid sequence: CASSLAQNTDTQYF.

J is TRBJ2-1 and V is TRBV14; 7 bases are a match to TRBD1. Germline V gives CDR1 SGHDN, CDR2 FVKESK. There are 15 residues in the CDR3. V shed 4 bases and J 2 bases; nucleotides not matched to a gene: 5. CDR3: CASSPRTGAYNEQFF. The CDR3 DNA follows: TGTGCCAGCAGCCCGAGGACAGGCGCCTACAATGAGCAGTTCTTC.

This chain joins TRBV6-6 and TRBJ1-2; no clear D gene. V dropped 8 bases and J dropped 3 bases, with 13 bases sitting between them. CDR3 length: 13 amino acids. Germline lookup yields CDR1 MNHNY and CDR2 SVGAGI (reference sequence). The CDR3, as DNA: TGTGCCAGCGGTCAGCCGGAAGACTATGGCTACACCTTC. Translating it yields CASGQPEDYGYTF.

This clone was counted only a few times. The chain couples TRBV28 to TRBJ1-3; D perhaps matches TRBD1 (5 bases). CDR1 is MDHEN and CDR2 is SYDVKM in the germline V gene. The CDR3 contains 15 residues. The V gene lost 7 bases and the J gene lost 0 bases, with 13 bases spanning the gap. CDR3 coding DNA: TGTGCCAGCACTTTGACAGATCACTCTGGAAACACCATATATTTT. Residues: CASTLTDHSGNTIYF. The full variable domain, rest sourced from reference TRBV28 and TRBJ1-3, is DVKVTQSSRYLVKRTGEKVFLECVQDMDHENMFWYRQDPGLGLRLIYFSYDVKMKEKGDIPEGYSVSREKKERFSLILESASTNQTSMYLCASTLTDHSGNTIYFGEGSWLTVV.

The rearrangement links TRBV10-3 to TRBJ1-5, with unresolved D. The V end was cut by 7 bases, the J end by 3 bases, with 10 bases between. The CDR3 is made up of 13 amino acids. The germline V gene encodes CDR1 ENHRY and CDR2 SYGVKD. Here the CDR3 reads CAITESINQPQHF. As DNA, the CDR3 is TGTGCCATCACCGAAAGTATCAATCAGCCCCAGCATTTT.

The chain couples TRBV9 to TRBJ1-2; D possibly corresponds to TRBD1 (6 bases). Germline V lookup: CDR1 SGDLS, CDR2 YYNGEE. Trimming left V 2 bases short and J 3 bases short, with 17 bases between. This CDR3 comprises 16 residues. The CDR3 region is CASSVGGAGMYYGYTF. The CDR3 nucleotides are TGTGCCAGCAGCGTGGGGGGCGCCGGGATGTACTATGGCTACACCTTC.

This clone was counted between two and nine times. J is TRBJ2-3 and V is TRBV5-1, with D perhaps TRBD1 (5 bases). The CDR3 covers 15 residues. Looked up from germline, CDR1 is SGHRS and CDR2 is YFSETQ. V lost 1 base and J 2 bases, leaving 11 bases between the germline ends. The CDR3 DNA sequence: TGCGCCAGCAGCTTGATCTGGGGCACCACAGATACGCAGTATTTT. Translated: CASSLIWGTTDTQYF. Based on the CDR3 plus reference TRBV5-1 and TRBJ2-3, the full variable domain is KAGVTQTPRYLIKTRGQQVTLSCSPISGHRSVSWYQQTPGQGLQFLFEYFSETQRNKGNFPGRFSGRQFSNSRSEMNVSTLELGDSALYLCASSLIWGTTDTQYFGPGTRLTVL.

The J gene is TRBJ1-6, the V gene TRBV30; D call uncertain. V was clipped by 2 bases and J by 4 bases, with 9 bases between them. This CDR3 contains 14 residues. Germline CDR1 is GTSNPN and CDR2 is SVGIG (reference sequence). For the CDR3, the DNA is TGTGCCTGGAGTCCAGATGTATATAATTCACCCCTCCACTTT. Amino acid sequence: CAWSPDVYNSPLHF.

A few counts support this clone. The rearrangement joins TRBV7-2 to TRBJ1-4; the match to TRBD1 covers 8 bases. The junction had 4 bases not matched to a gene; V was cut back by 3 bases and J by 7 bases. The CDR3 runs to 14 residues. The germline V gene has CDR1 SGHTA and CDR2 FQGNSA. CDR3 bases: TGTGCCAGCAGCTTCGGACAGGGAAGTGAAAAACTGTTTTTT. The encoded protein is CASSFGQGSEKLFF.

Only a few counts were recorded for this clone. This sequence joins TRBV7-2 and TRBJ2-5; tentative D call: TRBD2 (7 bases). The CDR3 extends over 14 amino acids. Trimming left V 4 bases short and J 4 bases short, with 13 bases between. The germline V gene encodes CDR1 SGHTA and CDR2 FQGNSA. In DNA form, the CDR3 reads TGTGCCAGCAGCTCCCGGGGGGCTTCAGAGACCCAGTACTTC. Protein sequence: CASSSRGASETQYF.

In this sample, this clone turned up a few times. The rearrangement joins TRBV5-6 to TRBJ2-1; 11 nucleotides match TRBD1. The CDR3 covers 16 residues. V was clipped by 0 bases and J by 10 bases; unmatched bases: 9. The V gene's germline CDR1 is SGHDT and CDR2 YYEEEE. The chain's CDR3 is CASSLAGTGGLREQFF. The CDR3 DNA follows: TGTGCCAGCAGCTTGGCTGGGACAGGGGGATTACGGGAGCAGTTCTTC.

This clone was seen a handful of times. This sequence joins TRBV5-1 and TRBJ2-7, with a tentative D call TRBD2 (5 bases). CDR1 SGHRS and CDR2 YFSETQ come from the germline V gene. V dropped 0 bases and J dropped 2 bases, with 12 bases sitting between them. This CDR3 contains 15 residues. This chain's CDR3 is CASSLERGPPYEQYF. The DNA of the CDR3 is TGCGCCAGCAGCTTGGAAAGAGGGCCCCCCTACGAGCAGTACTTC.

This clone was seen more than once but under ten times. CDR3 region: CAWSLTGGEGYTF. The CDR3 nucleotides read TGTGCCTGGAGTCTAACAGGGGGCGAAGGCTACACCTTC. The genes are TRBV30 and TRBJ1-2, with 9 bases aligning to TRBD1. The CDR3 has 13 residues. The germline V gene has CDR1 GTSNPN and CDR2 SVGIG (reference sequence). V shed 2 bases, J shed 8 bases, and the junction held 6 bases outside the gene matches.

This clone was found a few times. V and J are TRBV7-2 and TRBJ2-1; TRBD2 agrees at 10 bases. This CDR3 region has 15 residues. After removal of 6 bases from V and 8 bases from J, the junction contained 10 bases not matched to a gene. Germline assignment: CDR1 SGHTA and CDR2 FQGNSA. CDR3 DNA sequence: TGTGCCAGCAGGCCGGGATTAGCGGGGGGTTATGAGCAGTTCTTC. This encodes CASRPGLAGGYEQFF.

This clone was found a few times. The chain is built from TRBV5-4 and TRBJ1-1; D is perhaps TRBD1 (6 bases). CDR1 is SGHNT, CDR2 YYREEE, per germline (reference sequence). The length of the CDR3 is 15 residues. V lost 0 bases and J 3 bases, leaving 12 bases between the germline ends. Here the CDR3 DNA reads TGTGCCAGCAGCTTGGCCGGGGGGCTGTACACTGAAGCTTTCTTT. Translation gives CASSLAGGLYTEAFF.

This clone showed up just a few times. This sequence joins TRBV7-9 and TRBJ2-2; the D is unclear. In germline, CDR1 is SEHNR, CDR2 FQNEAQ (reference sequence). V was pared by 1 base and J by 4 bases, with 16 bases between. This CDR3 has 17 amino acids. Here the CDR3 reads CASSLVVLGQITGELFF. As DNA, the CDR3 is TGTGCCAGCAGCTTAGTCGTATTGGGCCAAATCACCGGGGAGCTGTTTTTT.